The present TCR beta chain was sequenced within a study of high-grade serous ovarian cancer treatment subgroups. The tumor samples were collected prior to definitive surgery or chemotherapy. Regarding this clone: Its target is not known.

This CDR3 comprises 14 residues. From germline, CDR1 is SGHRS and CDR2 YFSETQ. With 2 bases removed from V and 5 bases from J, the gap between germline ends came to 11 bases. Findings and caveats of the study: Repertoire similarity ranged roughly 0.095 to 0.8 between tumors of one patient. The analyses considered CDR3 and ignored CDR1 and CDR2.

Profiled with immunoSEQ multiplex PCR; TCRdb holds only in-frame clones, not every one. The table records some 7,000 clones, about four fifths of them present only once. The rearrangement uses TRBV5-1 and TRBJ2-1, with D uncertain. The sample was tumor tissue. This TCR was sampled from a human donor with high-grade serous ovarian cancer. The chain's CDR3 is CASSFGPPNNEQFF. CDR3 nucleotide sequence: TGCGCCAGCAGCTTTGGACCGCCGAACAATGAGCAGTTCTTC. Complete variable domain (other parts from reference TRBV5-1 and TRBJ2-1): KAGVTQTPRYLIKTRGQQVTLSCSPISGHRSVSWYQQTPGQGLQFLFEYFSETQRNKGNFPGRFSGRQFSNSRSEMNVSTLELGDSALYLCASSFGPPNNEQFFGPGTRLTVL.